Sequencing of this T cell receptor beta chain was carried out in a study of shared clonotypes between healthy human individuals. Study conclusions and caveats: Clonotypes that were shared across four donors made up about 5.1% of naive CD4 clonotypes. Researchers sampled blood only, noting tissue repertoires likely differ.

On this clone: Its antigen is not known.

Measured with immunoSEQ multiplex PCR; TCRdb has only the in-frame clones, and not every one. The repertoire has hundreds of thousands of clones, 90% to 97% of them found once; the top ten carry 0.05% to 0.07%. Germline CDR1 reads DFQATT; CDR2 reads SNEGSKA (reference sequence). The CDR3 totals 11 residues. Trimming removed 6 bases at V and 5 bases at J, with 10 bases between. A CD45RA-negative memory subset and a CD45RA+ naive subset were separated from the CD4+ cells. The sequence came from a woman aged 25 to 39 in good health. The J gene is TRBJ2-5, the V gene TRBV20-1; no firm D call. What was sequenced was naive CD4+ T cells sorted from blood. Subset noted: CD45RA+ positively selected. CDR3 residues: CSAPRRETQYF. CDR3 coding DNA: TGCAGTGCCCCCCGTCGGGAGACCCAGTACTTC.